This TCR beta chain was found in a study of blood T cells in healthy people across ages (dated by TCRdb to about 2015). Broadly, across the study: In model experiments, template switching captured about one uniquely barcoded TCR beta cDNA molecule for every two T cells. Four age groups were formed from the donors: young (average 16 years), middle-aged (approximately 42), aged (62) and long-lived (more than 75). Two additional independent replicas of 1 million unique cDNA reads from the same blood draw were analyzed for two donors (one aged 18 to 29 and one aged 80 or older). To avoid experimental bias, donors of different ages were distributed randomly across sequencing lanes. Age-related changes in TCR beta repertoire diversity were measured in the study by deep sequencing normalized with unique cDNA molecular identifiers. Beyond this particular receptor, the publication reports: Because profiling used bulk unsorted PBMCs, naive and antigen-experienced compartments could not be compared conclusively. There was a strong correlation between observed TCR beta diversity and the percentage of naive T cells measured by flow cytometry. Because the CMV infection status of the donors was unknown, age-related changes in expanded clonotypes may potentially have been confounded. As age increased, observed TCR beta diversity per million T cells dropped in a roughly linear way, and a significant reduction was already evident by age 40. Estimates of total diversity based on one million sequenced T cells were considered lower bounds and underestimates. The long-lived group showed more naive CD4+ T cells, fewer expanded clones and increased TCR diversity than the aged group, suggesting age selection.

The CDR3 starts with the cysteine, ends with the phenylalanine, and has 14 residues. Of all the DNA, just the CDR3 is kept, 42 bases in frame from base 1. The trim is 6 bases for V and 1 base for J, with a gap of 12 bases between the germline ends. Sequences MNHNY (CDR1) and SVGAGI (CDR2) are obtained from the germline V gene (reference sequence). Worth noting for this clonotype: Its antigen is unknown. No clone much larger than this one lies a single base away; base qualities are absent.

The donors were a few dozen Caucasian individuals from Russia, aged roughly 6 to 100 years, who were systemically healthy. Roughly 10 milliliters of peripheral blood were drawn from each donor into EDTA-treated Vacutainer tubes. PBMCs were isolated by Ficoll-Paque density-gradient centrifugation, with at least 6 million obtained per sample. Total RNA was extracted from PBMCs with Trizol reagent, with at least 5.5 micrograms obtained per sample. The percentages of naive CD45RAhigh/CD27high T cells were determined by flow cytometry on a PBMC aliquot from every donor. The library was built by means of 5' RACE. Sequencing was carried out with an Illumina HiSeq 2500. A second PCR of roughly 7 to 11 cycles was performed with a sample-barcoded 5' primer and a J-beta primer mix. Each TCR beta cDNA molecule received a unique molecular identifier from a template-switch 5' adaptor carrying 12 random nucleotides. Each sample yielded at least 2.5 million CDR3-containing paired-end reads. First-strand cDNA was synthesized from all RNA with the Mint cDNA synthesis kit, primed by a TRBC-specific oligonucleotide. Following uracil-DNA glycosylase treatment, a first 18-cycle PCR with universal primers M1SS and BC2_uni_R was performed on all cDNA. In the paper's pipeline: Normalization of each sample was performed by random selection of 1 million high-quality reads, each carrying a distinct molecular identifier. Reads sharing molecular identifiers were discarded rather than binned into consensus sequences. MiTCR, set to a Q25 quality threshold and the strictest error-elimination algorithm, was used for CDR3 identification, clonotype clustering and error correction. A nonparametric unseen species model with Euler transformation was used to estimate a lower bound on total TCR beta diversity. The public reads were reprocessed in TCRdb via fastp at Q25 and MiXCR, keeping in-frame beta chains. Every entry covers one CDR3 protein and lists the most common genes and DNA from its rows. It is TCRdb's table, rather than the study itself, that gives the V and J calls and clone size. The sample table shows around 1.5 million distinct CDR3 sequences, and roughly 45% are seen once. Roughly 7.9% of the sample rests with the top ten.

This sequence originates from a woman between 18 and 30 years old in good health. The sequence links TRBV6-6 to TRBJ1-2; a confident D gene designation cannot be given. The sample was blood. At the DNA level, the sequence is TGTGCCAGCAGCCGCGCGGATCGTAACTATGGCTACACCTTC. Translated, this is CASSRADRNYGYTF.